Listed below are T cell receptor beta chains from one sample, sequenced in a study of cytomegalovirus exposure and HLA in healthy donors. Clones were sequenced by immunoSEQ multiplex PCR, and TCRdb holds only the in-frame ones, with some missing. Altogether 120,000 to 150,000 clones are present, over 60% being singletons, with the ten largest covering under 3%. The sequenced sample consisted of PBMCs. The receptors were sampled from a woman aged 30 to 39 in good health and CMV-seropositive. CDR3s leave out the opening cysteine and the closing phenylalanine or tryptophan.

j_call v_call cdr3_aa
TRBJ2-3 TRBV30 ALGVGGTDTQY
TRBJ2-5 TRBV20-1 SARHRETQY
TRBJ1-1 TRBV30 AWSLSRGGTEAF
TRBJ2-5 TRBV4-1 ASSQAEARKETQY
TRBJ1-1 TRBV5-4 ASSLPDRGRTEAF
TRBJ2-1 TRBV5-1 ASSPSGSYSYNEQF
TRBJ1-1 TRBV5-1 ASSLATDFMNTEAF
TRBJ2-2 TRBV20-1 SARGAGELF
TRBJ2-3 TRBV2 ASRPILRGRTDTQY
TRBJ2-1 TRBV28 ASRPRTGGSYNEQF